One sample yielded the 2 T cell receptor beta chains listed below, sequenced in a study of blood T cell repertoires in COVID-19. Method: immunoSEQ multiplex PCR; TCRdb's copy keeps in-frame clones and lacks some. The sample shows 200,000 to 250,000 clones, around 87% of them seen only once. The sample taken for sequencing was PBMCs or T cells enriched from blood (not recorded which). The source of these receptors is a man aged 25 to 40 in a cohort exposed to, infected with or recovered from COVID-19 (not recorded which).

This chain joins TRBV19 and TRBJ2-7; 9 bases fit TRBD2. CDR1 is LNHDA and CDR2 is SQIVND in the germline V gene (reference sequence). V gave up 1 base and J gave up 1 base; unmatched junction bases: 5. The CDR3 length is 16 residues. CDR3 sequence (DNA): TGTGCCAGTAGTATAGCCTCTAGCGGGGCTTCCTACGAGCAGTACTTC. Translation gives CASSIASSGASYEQYF.

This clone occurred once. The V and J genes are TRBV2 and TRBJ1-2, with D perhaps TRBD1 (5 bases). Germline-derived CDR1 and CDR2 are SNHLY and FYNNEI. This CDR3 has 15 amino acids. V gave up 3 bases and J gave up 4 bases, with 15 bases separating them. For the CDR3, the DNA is TGTGCCAGCAGTGAGGCAGGGCTTGGATTCTATGGCTACACCTTC. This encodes CASSEAGLGFYGYTF.